What follows is one T cell receptor (beta chain) and its context. The CDR3 length is 13 residues. Germline loops: CDR1 SGHVS, CDR2 FQNEAQ. Trimming removed 4 bases at V and 1 base at J, with 7 bases between. Authors' methods: Nucleated cell counts were estimated from reference gene primer amplification. Some clones are missing from TCRdb's copy, which holds only in-frame ones; the method was immunoSEQ multiplex PCR. The DNA was the basis for D and trimming; V, J and clone size are from that table. The data hold approximately 300,000 clones, with approximately 86% observed a single time. The data originate from a study of blood T cell repertoires in COVID-19. About the study: Donors in the United States, Italy and Spain gave samples during acute or convalescent COVID-19. From T cells, B-cell-depleted T cells, or PBMCs came the material, which was cDNA or gDNA.

V and J are TRBV7-8 and TRBJ1-1; D call uncertain. This TCR came from a woman in her forties or fifties with active or convalescent COVID-19. Sequencing was performed on peripheral blood. CDR3: CASSSSGNTEAFF. The CDR3 DNA is TGTGCCAGCAGCTCTTCGGGGAACACTGAAGCTTTCTTT. Filled out from reference TRBV7-8 and TRBJ1-1, the complete variable domain reads GAGVSQSPRYKVAKRGQDVALRCDPISGHVSLFWYQQALGQGPEFLTYFQNEAQLDKSGLPSDRFFAERPEGSVSTLKIQRTQQEDSAVYLCASSSSGNTEAFFGQGTRLTVV.